The clone carrying this T cell receptor (beta chain) has just a few counts. Antigen unknown. This sample is part of a study of PD-1 blockade in classical Hodgkin lymphoma. Trimming removed 4 bases from V and 6 bases from J; junction bases left unmatched: 8. Germline V CDR1 and CDR2: MNHEY, SMNVEV (reference sequence). The CDR3 extends over 15 amino acids. Clones were read by immunoSEQ multiplex PCR, and TCRdb kept only the in-frame ones, dropping some. The sample yields tens of thousands of clones, 75% to 85% seen once. The time point is: cycle 4 day 1 (C4D1), after more than 5 weeks of nivolumab. Every patient was affected by relapse after autologous stem cell transplantation, while exposure to brentuximab vedotin was not uniform. The study's findings and limits: Among the patients, those starting nivolumab under 1 year after ASCT were excluded. Newly diagnosed patients and complete responders had comparable diversity at baseline.

The clonotype comes from a human donor with classical Hodgkin lymphoma. The specimen was peripheral blood mononuclear cells (PBMCs), collected before the fourth cycle of nivolumab. The genes are TRBV27 and TRBJ2-1; 8 bases map to TRBD1. This CDR3 reads CASSSPGQVRNEQFF. The CDR3 bases are TGTGCCAGCAGTTCCCCGGGACAGGTCCGCAATGAGCAGTTCTTC.